One sample yielded the 21 T cell receptor beta chains listed below, sequenced in a study of T-cell memory formation after mild COVID-19. TCRdb ran MiXCR on the 5' RACE reads and lists one entry per CDR3 protein. The sample lists roughly 400,000 distinct CDR3 sequences, 15% to 20% occurring once. The specimen was PBMCs or a T cell subset sorted from them (not recorded which). These receptors originate from a man aged 18-30 years who had mild COVID-19 (a few samples of this study predate the infection). Cell type and time point are not known.

This clonotype was seen a few times. The gene calls are TRBV6-1 and TRBJ2-5; D may match TRBD1 or TRBD2 (6 bases each). The CDR3 consists of 15 residues. Germline CDR1 reads MNHNS; CDR2 reads SASEGT. The V gene lost 3 bases and the J gene lost 5 bases, with 16 bases spanning the gap. As DNA, the CDR3 is TGTGCCAGCAGTGAGGGGTTGCAGGGGAGGGAGACCCAGTACTTC. Its protein is CASSEGLQGRETQYF.

The chain has TRBV29-1 and TRBJ1-1, with D perhaps matching TRBD1 (5 bases). V was trimmed by 6 bases and J by 11 bases, leaving 19 bases between them. The CDR3 sequence is 12 residues long. Per germline, CDR1 SQVTM and CDR2 ANQGSEA. The CDR3 nucleotides read TGCAGCGTCCCCCCAGGGCCCCTCTCCGCTTTCTTT. Amino acid sequence: CSVPPGPLSAFF.

The gene calls are TRBV7-2 and TRBJ2-2; D perhaps matches TRBD2 (5 bases). Looked up from germline, CDR1 is SGHTA and CDR2 is FQGNSA. This CDR3 is built from 15 residues. Trimming pared 3 bases from V and 5 bases from J, leaving 13 bases between. In DNA, the CDR3 is TGTGCCAGCAGCTTGCGACCGAGAGGGACCGGGGAGCTGTTTTTT. Its protein is CASSLRPRGTGELFF.

The chain couples TRBV5-1 to TRBJ2-5; D is uncertain. The germline V gene encodes CDR1 SGHRS and CDR2 YFSETQ. This CDR3 spans 13 amino acids. V shed 5 bases and J shed 2 bases, with 10 bases lying between them. The CDR3 coding sequence is TGCGCCAGCAGACCGACCCCTCAAGAGACCCAGTACTTC. Its protein is CASRPTPQETQYF. Drawing the rest from reference TRBV5-1 and TRBJ2-5, the complete variable domain is KAGVTQTPRYLIKTRGQQVTLSCSPISGHRSVSWYQQTPGQGLQFLFEYFSETQRNKGNFPGRFSGRQFSNSRSEMNVSTLELGDSALYLCASRPTPQETQYFGPGTRLLVL.

The V gene is TRBV10-3, the J gene TRBJ2-7; D is unclear. Trimming removed 3 bases from V and 0 bases from J, with 6 bases in between. CDR1 is ENHRY, CDR2 SYGVKD, per germline. The CDR3 has 13 amino acids. CDR3 region: CAISDPSSYEQYV. DNA of the CDR3: TGTGCCATCAGTGATCCTAGCTCCTACGAGCAGTACGTC.

V is TRBV29-1 and J is TRBJ2-7, with TRBD2 matching 8 bases. The CDR3 runs to 13 residues. Looked up from germline, CDR1 is SQVTM and CDR2 is ANQGSEA. The V segment lost 5 bases and the J segment 4 bases; nucleotides outside the gene matches: 7. DNA for the CDR3: TGCAGCGTTCGGCGGGGGGTTCAGTACGAGCAGTACTTC. It is translated as CSVRRGVQYEQYF.

This clonotype was picked up a small number of times. The chain has TRBV4-3 and TRBJ2-3; D is undetermined. The germline gives CDR1 LGHNA, CDR2 YSLEER. The CDR3 has 15 amino acids. Trimming stripped 3 bases from V and 0 bases from J, with 10 bases between. The chain's CDR3 is CASSHLPGSTDTQYF. CDR3 in DNA: TGCGCCAGCAGCCATTTGCCGGGCAGCACAGATACGCAGTATTTT.

In its sample, this clonotype was seen many times. The chain combines TRBV5-1 with TRBJ2-2, with TRBD1 as a possible D gene (6 bases). Germline lookup yields CDR1 SGHRS and CDR2 YFSETQ. The CDR3 sequence is 15 residues long. Between the trimmed V and J ends, which lost 1 base and 1 base, there was a span of 8 bases. As DNA, the CDR3 is TGCGCCAGCAGCTTGCAGGGGCAGAACACCGGGGAGCTGTTTTTT. Amino acids: CASSLQGQNTGELFF.

This clonotype occurred a few times. The chain recombines TRBV12-3 or TRBV12-4 with TRBJ2-3; D unresolved. Trimming cost V 1 base and J 0 bases, with 8 bases left between them. This CDR3 contains 15 residues. CDR3 in DNA: TGTGCCAGCAGTTTAGACGGAGCTAGCACAGATACGCAGTATTTT. Amino acids: CASSLDGASTDTQYF.

This clonotype was detected only a few times. J is TRBJ2-2 and V is TRBV20-1; perhaps TRBD2 as D (6 bases). The CDR3 has 15 amino acids. From germline, CDR1 is DFQATT and CDR2 SNEGSKA (reference sequence). V was pared by 1 base and J by 4 bases, with 13 bases between. DNA of the CDR3: TGCAGTGCTAGAGGCTCAGGGACTTTCACCGGGGAGCTGTTTTTT. Translating it yields CSARGSGTFTGELFF.

CDR3 sequence reads: CASSNREAGELFF. Written as DNA, the CDR3 is TGTGCCAGCAGCAATAGGGAGGCCGGGGAGCTGTTTTTT. The chain joins TRBV21-1 to TRBJ2-2; the table assigns TRBD2, which was not confirmed against the DNA. TRBV21-1 is annotated as a pseudogene. The CDR3 spans 13 residues.

This clonotype was picked up a small number of times. V gene TRBV20-1 combines with J gene TRBJ2-1; no reliable D call. Germline values: CDR1 DFQATT, CDR2 SNEGSKA (reference sequence). The CDR3 is 13 amino acids. V was pared by 3 bases and J by 1 base, with 7 bases between. The CDR3 DNA reads TGCAGTGCTAGTAGGCCGTCCTACAATGAGCAGTTCTTC. Translated, it gives CSASRPSYNEQFF.

This clonotype has just a few counts. CDR3 protein: CASSQEPQRGGPSGTDTQYF. CDR3 DNA: TGCGCCAGCAGCCAAGAACCGCAGCGGGGGGGCCCTAGTGGCACAGATACGCAGTATTTT. The V and J genes are TRBV4-3 and TRBJ2-3, with 10 nucleotides matching TRBD2. There are 20 residues in the CDR3. V lost 0 bases to trimming and J lost 1 base; unmatched junction nucleotides: 13. Germline V CDR1 and CDR2: LGHNA, YSLEER.

The rearrangement joins TRBV6-5 to TRBJ1-4; D is undetermined. The CDR3 has 16 residues. Looked up from germline, CDR1 is MNHEY and CDR2 is SVGAGI. V lost 2 bases to trimming and J lost 6 bases, with 16 bases between them. The CDR3 loop is CASSYRAGRADEKLFF. CDR3 nucleotides: TGTGCCAGCAGTTACCGGGCAGGCCGTGCCGATGAAAAACTGTTTTTT.

The DNA of the CDR3 is TGCGCCAGCAGCCCGGGACTAGCGGCGGGGGGTTACAATGAGCAGTTCTTC. It specifies CASSPGLAAGGYNEQFF. The chain has TRBV4-1 and TRBJ2-1; 11 bases align to TRBD2. Trimming removed 4 bases from V and 4 bases from J; junction bases left unmatched: 9. CDR1 and CDR2 (germline): MGHRA, YSYEKL. This CDR3 is 17 amino acids long.

The chain employs TRBV7-9 and TRBJ2-7; no clear D. The CDR3 contains 15 residues. Germline CDR1 is SEHNR and CDR2 is FQNEAQ (reference sequence). Trimming took 2 bases from V and 6 from J, leaving 17 bases between them. The DNA of the CDR3 is TGTGCCAGCAGCTTAACGGAGACCGCAGGTGGCGAGCAGTACTTC. Protein: CASSLTETAGGEQYF.

The chain uses TRBV7-8 and TRBJ2-3; possible D gene TRBD2, 6 bases. The CDR3 runs 16 residues. Germline V CDR1 and CDR2: SGHVS, FQNEAQ. Trimming stripped 0 bases from V and 2 bases from J, with 12 bases between. The CDR3 here is CASSLAWGDFTDTQYF. DNA of the CDR3: TGTGCCAGCAGCTTAGCGTGGGGGGACTTCACAGATACGCAGTATTTT.

The chain combines TRBV3-1 with TRBJ2-5; D is perhaps TRBD2 (6 bases). This CDR3 contains 14 residues. Germline V gene data show CDR1 as LGHDT and CDR2 as YNNKEL (reference sequence). V dropped 4 bases and J dropped 5 bases, with 14 bases sitting between them. CDR3 sequence: CASSLPGLKETQYF. The CDR3 DNA reads TGTGCCAGCAGCCTACCCGGACTAAAGGAGACCCAGTACTTC.

In its sample, this clonotype was seen a few times. The CDR3 loop reads CASSSFPGEDSPLHF. The CDR3 DNA reads as TGTGCCAGCAGCTCCTTCCCGGGGGAGGATTCACCCCTCCACTTT. V and J are TRBV5-5 and TRBJ1-6; a possible D gene is TRBD1 (5 bases). Per germline, CDR1 SGHKS and CDR2 YYEKEE (reference sequence). V lost 3 bases, J lost 8 bases, and 15 bases lay in between. CDR3 length: 15 residues.

This clonotype was seen only a few times. The chain couples TRBV4-1 to TRBJ2-7; no firm D call. Germline V gene data show CDR1 as MGHRA and CDR2 as YSYEKL. Trimming took off 4 bases at V and 3 bases at J, with 13 bases between the two ends. The CDR3 has 14 amino acids. CDR3 in DNA: TGCGCCAGCAGCCCAAAAAGTCGGGTCTACGAGCAGTACGTC. Residues: CASSPKSRVYEQYV.

This chain's CDR3 is CASRTFGNGYTF. CDR3 bases: TGTGCCAGCAGGACTTTCGGGAATGGCTACACCTTC. The rearrangement uses TRBV6-6 and TRBJ1-2; no definite D call. Trimming took 6 bases from V and 6 from J, leaving 11 bases between them. The CDR3 sequence is 12 residues long. CDR1 is MNHNY, CDR2 SVGAGI, per germline (reference sequence).